This entry is about one T cell receptor beta chain. The antigen remains undetermined. The entry originates in a study of beta chain features in type 1 diabetes. Background on the study: Sorted cells examined across all samples numbered 107,917,701. Study-wide findings and caveats: When Type 1 diabetes patients were examined, their TCRB CDR3s proved moderately but significantly shorter in all four CD4+ subsets.

Germline V gene data show CDR1 as SGDLS and CDR2 as YYNGEE. V lost 0 bases to trimming and J lost 1 base, with 13 bases between them. This CDR3 spans 16 amino acids. The whole isolated RNA underwent reverse transcription, so sequencing captured expressed TCRB transcripts. Method: immunoSEQ multiplex PCR; TCRdb's copy keeps in-frame clones and lacks some. The sample records 300,000 to 350,000 clones, around 9.7% being singletons. The gene calls are TRBV9 and TRBJ1-1; D remains unclear. Sequenced sample: central memory CD4+ T cells from blood. This clonotype was obtained from a man between 25 and 39 years old with type 1 diabetes. The CDR3 spells CASSVGGSASNTEAFF. The CDR3 bases are TGTGCCAGCAGCGTAGGTGGCTCAGCGTCGAACACTGAAGCTTTCTTT.